The 25 T cell receptor beta chains given below trace back to one sample, sequenced in a study of blood T cell repertoires in COVID-19 (dated by TCRdb to the early 2020s). The library was made by the immunoSEQ multiplex PCR assay. The table comes from immuneACCESS by way of TCRdb, which keeps in-frame sequences with V and J called. Part of the clones is missing from these tables; in studies checked, under half for an unresolved V gene and the rest for unknown reasons. The sample contains just over 250,000 clones, roughly 86% of them found a single time. Around 9.1% of the sample goes to the ten largest clones. Specimen: peripheral blood. These receptor sequences come from a man aged 40-55 years who had recovered from COVID-19.

The chain is built from TRBV2 and TRBJ1-3; D gene unclear. Germline values: CDR1 SNHLY, CDR2 FYNNEI. Trimming took off 0 bases at V and 7 bases at J, with 13 bases between the two ends. The CDR3 contains 15 residues. The CDR3 DNA reads as TGTGCCAGCAGTGAAGCGCGCGGTACCGGGAACACCATATATTTT. Translated, it gives CASSEARGTGNTIYF.

The J gene is TRBJ2-7, the V gene TRBV7-2, with TRBD1 as a possible D gene (5 bases). Trimming left V 0 bases short and J 3 bases short, with 12 bases between. Germline values: CDR1 SGHTA, CDR2 FQGNSA. CDR3 length: 15 residues. CDR3 bases: TGTGCCAGCAGCTTAGCGTGGGGCAGGGTCTACGAGCAGTACTTC. Its protein product is CASSLAWGRVYEQYF.

The V call is TRBV10-3, the J call TRBJ1-4; D is uncertain. Germline loops: CDR1 ENHRY, CDR2 SYGVKD. V lost 5 bases and J 0 bases, leaving 10 bases between the germline ends. The CDR3 is 15 amino acids. This CDR3 reads CAISSRVATNEKLFF. DNA for the CDR3: TGTGCCATCAGTAGTAGAGTAGCAACTAATGAAAAACTGTTTTTT.

J is TRBJ2-7 and V is TRBV7-9; 7 bases are a match to TRBD1. The germline CDR1 and CDR2 sequences are SEHNR and FQNEAQ (reference sequence). V gave up 5 bases and J gave up 4 bases; unmatched junction bases: 2. This CDR3 is 12 amino acids long. DNA for the CDR3: TGTGCCAGCAGCCGACAGGGTTACGAGCAGTACTTC. This codes for CASSRQGYEQYF.

The V gene is TRBV6-5, the J gene TRBJ1-2; a weak D match, TRBD1 (5 bases). CDR1 MNHEY and CDR2 SVGAGI come from the germline V gene. The CDR3 is 16 residues long. Between the trimmed V and J ends, which lost 0 bases and 8 bases, there was a span of 19 bases. CDR3 loop: CASSYSIGGRSQGYTF. CDR3 nucleotides: TGTGCCAGCAGTTACTCGATCGGGGGGAGGTCGCAGGGCTACACCTTC.

The rearrangement links TRBV6-5 to TRBJ2-7; D gene unclear. V was shortened by 6 bases and J by 2 bases, with 11 bases between the two germline ends. This CDR3 has 13 residues. Germline V lookup: CDR1 MNHEY, CDR2 SVGAGI. The chain's CDR3 is CASSQEVAYEQYF. In DNA, the CDR3 is TGTGCCAGCAGCCAAGAGGTAGCCTACGAGCAGTACTTC.

The CDR3 spells CASSLSSGMGFF. The CDR3 DNA follows: TGTGCCAGCAGTTTATCTTCAGGGATGGGGTTCTTC. The rearrangement joins TRBV12-3 or TRBV12-4 to TRBJ2-1, with a tentative D call TRBD1 (5 bases). The CDR3 runs to 12 residues. The V end lost 2 bases, the J end lost 15 bases, and 14 bases lay between the germline ends.

This rearrangement joins TRBV7-3 to TRBJ2-3; a weak D match, TRBD2 (6 bases). This CDR3 contains 15 residues. Germline CDR1 SGHTA, CDR2 FQGTGA. V lost 1 base and J 2 bases, leaving 10 bases between the germline ends. In DNA, the CDR3 is TGTGCCAGCAGCTTAATGCCGGGAGCCACAGATACGCAGTATTTT. Protein sequence: CASSLMPGATDTQYF.

This chain joins TRBV3-1 (or the pseudogene TRBV3-2) and TRBJ2-7; 9 nucleotides align to TRBD2. Germline assignment: CDR1 LGHDT and CDR2 YNNKEL (reference sequence). The CDR3 has 15 residues. V trimming: 1 base; J trimming: 5 bases; junction bases outside the gene matches: 6. CDR3 sequence: CASSQVRLAGNEQYF. In nucleotides, the CDR3 is TGTGCCAGCAGCCAAGTAAGGCTAGCGGGGAACGAGCAGTACTTC.

This rearrangement joins TRBV27 to TRBJ1-1, with D hard to call. The CDR3 is 14 amino acids. Germline-derived CDR1 and CDR2 are MNHEY and SMNVEV (reference sequence). V lost 6 bases, J lost 1 base, and 12 bases lay in between. CDR3 protein: CASSPVGSNTEAFF. The CDR3 bases are TGTGCCAGCAGCCCGGTCGGGTCGAACACTGAAGCTTTCTTT.

The table lists this clone with a few counts. V usage is TRBV10-1 and J usage is TRBJ2-2; 10 nucleotides line up with TRBD2. The germline V gene encodes CDR1 WNHNN and CDR2 SYGVQD (reference sequence). CDR3 length: 14 residues. V lost 6 bases, J lost 5 bases, and 3 bases stayed unmatched. CDR3 in amino acids: CASSVAGGTGELFF. DNA for the CDR3: TGCGCCAGCAGCGTAGCGGGGGGAACCGGGGAGCTGTTTTTT.

The CDR3 nucleotides are TGTGCCTGGAGTCCTCAACTAGCGGGAGGAAAGATAAGCTCCTACAATGAGCAGTTCTTC. Its translation: CAWSPQLAGGKISSYNEQFF. V usage is TRBV30 and J usage is TRBJ2-1; 12 bases are a match to TRBD2. V shed 2 bases and J 0 bases; nucleotides not matched to a gene: 14. Per germline, CDR1 GTSNPN and CDR2 SVGIG (reference sequence). This CDR3 region has 20 residues.

V is TRBV6-5 and J is TRBJ2-3, with TRBD2 matching over 8 bases. V was pared by 7 bases and J by 6 bases, with 12 bases of the junction left unmatched. There are 15 residues in the CDR3. Germline V CDR1 and CDR2: MNHEY, SVGAGI. CDR3 in amino acids: CASTESGGLGDTQYF. CDR3 nucleotides: TGTGCCAGCACCGAGAGCGGGGGCCTGGGGGATACGCAGTATTTT.

The V and J genes are TRBV4-3 and TRBJ2-1; unclear D gene. Germline V lookup: CDR1 LGHNA, CDR2 YSLEER. V was pared by 0 bases and J by 0 bases, with 9 bases between. The CDR3 length is 16 residues. CDR3 nucleotide sequence: TGCGCCAGCAGCCAAGAGGGCAGACCCTCCTACAATGAGCAGTTCTTC. Its protein product is CASSQEGRPSYNEQFF.

This chain connects TRBV5-4 to TRBJ1-1, with TRBD1 as a possible D gene (6 bases). Germline CDR1 and CDR2: SGHNT and YYREEE (reference sequence). V lost 4 bases to trimming and J lost 5 bases, with 12 bases between them. There are 13 residues in the CDR3. The CDR3 DNA follows: TGTGCCAGCAGCACACAGGGTTATACTGAAGCTTTCTTT. This sequence encodes CASSTQGYTEAFF. The entire variable domain, with the rest obtained from reference TRBV5-4 and TRBJ1-1, is as follows: ETGVTQSPTHLIKTRGQQVTLRCSSQSGHNTVSWYQQALGQGPQFIFQYYREEENGRGNFPPRFSGLQFPNYSSELNVNALELDDSALYLCASSTQGYTEAFFGQGTRLTVV.

This rearrangement joins TRBV9 to TRBJ2-1, with D perhaps TRBD1 (6 bases). This CDR3 is built from 16 residues. The germline V gene encodes CDR1 SGDLS and CDR2 YYNGEE. The V end lost 2 bases, the J end lost 3 bases, and 15 bases lay between the germline ends. CDR3 amino acids: CASSVVLQGGYNEQFF. For the CDR3, the DNA is TGTGCCAGCAGCGTGGTTTTACAGGGCGGCTACAATGAGCAGTTCTTC.

The rearrangement joins TRBV27 to TRBJ1-5; TRBD1 matches at 8 bases. Germline CDR1 reads MNHEY; CDR2 reads SMNVEV (reference sequence). With V trimmed by 6 bases and J by 4 bases, 8 bases remained unmatched. The CDR3 runs to 15 residues. The CDR3 DNA is TGTGCCAGCAGAAACGGACAGGGTGGAAATCAGCCCCAGCATTTT. Translating it yields CASRNGQGGNQPQHF.

This chain joins TRBV7-2 and TRBJ2-7; D gene unclear. V lost 7 bases, J lost 5 bases, and 18 bases lay in between. The CDR3 spans 14 residues. Germline V gives CDR1 SGHTA, CDR2 FQGNSA. The CDR3 is CASTEIGRFHEQYF. CDR3 in DNA: TGTGCCAGCACTGAAATCGGTCGTTTCCACGAGCAGTACTTC.

The V call is TRBV7-2, the J call TRBJ1-3; maybe TRBD1 (5 bases). There are 14 residues in the CDR3. Germline CDR1 reads SGHTA; CDR2 reads FQGNSA. V lost 5 bases and J 1 base, leaving 9 bases between the germline ends. CDR3 coding DNA: TGTGCCAGCAGCCCGGGACTGTCTGGAAACACCATATATTTT. Translated, it gives CASSPGLSGNTIYF.

The chain couples TRBV6-5 to TRBJ2-1; 11 bases line up with TRBD2. This CDR3 has 15 residues. Losses at the gene ends were 9 bases for V and 8 bases for J; bases not matched to a gene: 12. Germline CDR1 MNHEY, CDR2 SVGAGI. Here the CDR3 DNA reads TGTGCCAGTCACCCCCTAGCGGGAGGTTCGTATGAGCAGTTCTTC. Translated, it gives CASHPLAGGSYEQFF.

The chain couples TRBV7-6 to TRBJ2-1; D possibly corresponds to TRBD2 (5 bases). CDR3 size: 16 residues. Trimming took off 5 bases at V and 5 bases at J, with 19 bases between the two ends. From germline, CDR1 is SGHVS and CDR2 FNYEAQ. The DNA of the CDR3 is TGTGCCAGCAGCCGCACGGCTTCTTTGCGGGACAATGAGCAGTTCTTC. This codes for CASSRTASLRDNEQFF.

The J gene is TRBJ2-5, the V gene TRBV7-8; 10 bases line up with TRBD2. V was clipped by 7 bases and J by 4 bases; unmatched bases: 12. In germline, CDR1 is SGHVS, CDR2 FQNEAQ. The CDR3 length is 16 residues. DNA of the CDR3: TGTGCCAGCACAACCCGTAGCGGGGGGAAAGGAGAGACCCAGTACTTC. Protein product: CASTTRSGGKGETQYF.

The chain has TRBV19 and TRBJ2-7; D is possibly TRBD1 (6 bases). V lost 0 bases to trimming and J lost 6 bases, with 12 bases between them. The V gene's germline CDR1 is LNHDA and CDR2 SQIVND (reference sequence). The CDR3 totals 14 residues. DNA for the CDR3: TGTGCCAGTAGTATAGACAGGGGCGCCATCGAGCAGTACTTC. Its translation is CASSIDRGAIEQYF. The full variable domain, rest sourced from reference TRBV19 and TRBJ2-7, is DGGITQSPKYLFRKEGQNVTLSCEQNLNHDAMYWYRQDPGQGLRLIYYSQIVNDFQKGDIAEGYSVSREKKESFPLTVTSAQKNPTAFYLCASSIDRGAIEQYFGPGTRLTVT.

The J gene is TRBJ1-1, the V gene TRBV6-2 or TRBV6-3; D is undetermined. There are 13 residues in the CDR3. Trimming took off 2 bases at V and 5 bases at J, with 9 bases between the two ends. Germline loops: CDR1 MNHEY, CDR2 SVGEGT. CDR3 protein: CASSYKGRTEAFF. The CDR3 DNA follows: TGTGCCAGCAGTTACAAAGGGAGAACTGAAGCTTTCTTT.

V usage is TRBV5-1 and J usage is TRBJ2-3; 9 bases map to TRBD2. The V gene's germline CDR1 is SGHRS and CDR2 YFSETQ. This CDR3 contains 17 residues. Trimming at V came to 4 bases and at J to 5 bases, leaving 14 bases not matched to a gene. CDR3 amino acids: CASSPQGLAQYGDTQYF. Written as DNA, the CDR3 is TGCGCCAGCAGCCCACAGGGACTAGCCCAATACGGAGATACGCAGTATTTT.